The 21 T cell receptor beta chains below were found in one sample sequenced in a study of cytotoxic CD8 clonotypes in ibrutinib-treated CLL. Data came from immunoSEQ multiplex PCR; TCRdb stores just in-frame clones and leaves some out. Seen here are 200,000 or so clones, roughly three quarters observed once, and the top ten hold approximately 5.9%. The sequences come from PBMCs, collected after 12 months of ibrutinib treatment. The origin of the receptors is a human donor with chronic lymphocytic leukemia.

The chain has TRBV7-8 and TRBJ1-5; the D gene is possibly TRBD1 (5 bases). The germline V gene encodes CDR1 SGHVS and CDR2 FQNEAQ. V was cut by 3 bases and J by 2 bases, with 17 bases left in between. The CDR3 runs to 17 residues. In DNA form, the CDR3 reads TGTGCCAGCAGCTTCCGGGAGAGAGGGGCGGGCAATCAGCCCCAGCATTTT. It encodes CASSFRERGAGNQPQHF. The complete variable domain, with remaining parts taken from reference TRBV7-8 and TRBJ1-5, reads GAGVSQSPRYKVAKRGQDVALRCDPISGHVSLFWYQQALGQGPEFLTYFQNEAQLDKSGLPSDRFFAERPEGSVSTLKIQRTQQEDSAVYLCASSFRERGAGNQPQHFGDGTRLSIL.

The CDR3 sequence is CASSAQGWNSPLHF. DNA of the CDR3: TGTGCCAGCAGCGCACAGGGGTGGAATTCACCCCTCCACTTT. The rearrangement links TRBV9 to TRBJ1-6; 7 bases align to TRBD1. In germline, CDR1 is SGDLS, CDR2 YYNGEE. The V segment lost 3 bases and the J segment 7 bases; nucleotides outside the gene matches: 4. This CDR3 is 14 amino acids long.

Only a few counts were recorded for this clone. This chain links TRBV19 with TRBJ1-5, with 7 bases aligning to TRBD1. Per the germline V gene, CDR1 is LNHDA and CDR2 is SQIVND (reference sequence). The V and J ends lost 7 bases and 2 bases, in that order; junction bases with no gene match: 11. This CDR3 contains 16 residues. The CDR3 DNA reads as TGTGCCAGTAACCCCATAGGGGGCTTCGGCAATCAGCCCCAGCATTTT. It specifies CASNPIGGFGNQPQHF.

The sample holds a few counts of this clone. The chain couples TRBV9 to TRBJ2-1, with TRBD2 identical over 7 bases. Germline V CDR1 and CDR2: SGDLS, YYNGEE. This CDR3 comprises 13 residues. After removal of 3 bases from V and 4 bases from J, the junction contained 1 base not matched to a gene. Written as DNA, the CDR3 is TGTGCCAGCAGCGCGGGACTATACAATGAGCAGTTCTTC. Translated: CASSAGLYNEQFF.

V is TRBV9 and J is TRBJ2-6, with D perhaps matching TRBD1 or TRBD2 (5 bases each). CDR3 size: 16 residues. The germline CDR1 and CDR2 sequences are SGDLS and YYNGEE. V was pared by 3 bases and J by 1 base, with 11 bases between. The CDR3 nucleotides read TGTGCCAGCAGCGCTGGGGGAAATTCTGGGGCCAACGTCCTGACTTTC. Translating it yields CASSAGGNSGANVLTF.

CDR3 sequence (DNA): TGCGCCAGCAGCCGCAGCGGGGACTCCTACAATGAGCAGTTCTTC. This sequence encodes CASSRSGDSYNEQFF. The chain joins TRBV5-1 to TRBJ2-1; 7 nucleotides agree with TRBD2. In germline, CDR1 is SGHRS, CDR2 YFSETQ. The CDR3 extends over 15 amino acids. J lost 0 bases, V lost 4 bases, and 4 bases had no gene match.

The rearrangement links TRBV18 to TRBJ2-1; 7 bases are a match to TRBD2. The J segment lost 7 bases and the V segment lost 3 bases, leaving 9 bases of the junction unmatched. This CDR3 is built from 15 residues. CDR1 is KGHSH, CDR2 LQKENI, per germline. CDR3: CASSPSAGTTNEQFF. In nucleotides, the CDR3 is TGTGCCAGCTCACCCTCCGCCGGGACTACTAATGAGCAGTTCTTC.

The chain carries TRBV30 and TRBJ1-1, with D unresolved. Trimming took off 5 bases at V and 0 bases at J, with 10 bases between the two ends. The CDR3 runs to 13 residues. CDR1 is GTSNPN, CDR2 SVGIG, per germline (reference sequence). CDR3 in DNA: TGTGCCTGGCGGCGAGGAGTGAACACTGAAGCTTTCTTT. It translates to CAWRRGVNTEAFF.

This chain uses TRBV5-4 with TRBJ2-5, with D unresolved. The V end was cut by 0 bases, the J end by 2 bases, with 11 bases between. The CDR3 consists of 15 residues. Germline CDR1 reads SGHNT; CDR2 reads YYREEE (reference sequence). The CDR3 region has the DNA TGTGCCAGCAGCTTGGCCGGCGTTGGTCAAGAGACCCAGTACTTC. This encodes CASSLAGVGQETQYF.

CDR3 protein: CASSPGTGKPDTQYF. The CDR3 bases are TGTGCCAGCAGTCCCGGGACAGGGAAGCCAGATACGCAGTATTTT. The chain uses TRBV6-5 and TRBJ2-3, with TRBD1 matching 9 bases. Trimming at V came to 5 bases and at J to 4 bases, leaving 7 bases not matched to a gene. The CDR3 loop spans 15 amino acids. Per germline, CDR1 MNHEY and CDR2 SVGAGI.

This clone was detected a few times. The V and J genes are TRBV19 and TRBJ2-2, with 9 nucleotides matching TRBD2. This CDR3 spans 13 amino acids. Germline V CDR1 and CDR2: LNHDA, SQIVND (reference sequence). With V trimmed by 5 bases and J by 10 bases, 5 bases remained unmatched. The chain's CDR3 is CASSWASGKELFF. CDR3 sequence (DNA): TGTGCCAGTAGTTGGGCTAGCGGGAAGGAGCTGTTTTTT.

The V call is TRBV5-1, the J call TRBJ1-5, with D possibly being TRBD1 (5 bases). Germline V CDR1 and CDR2: SGHRS, YFSETQ. The CDR3 is 14 residues long. The V and J ends lost 6 bases and 5 bases respectively, with 15 bases between them. The DNA of the CDR3 is TGCGCCAGCAAACCACGGGACGGGGATCAGCCCCAGCATTTT. This gives the protein CASKPRDGDQPQHF.

V and J are TRBV2 and TRBJ2-7; D possibly corresponds to TRBD1 (5 bases). V was trimmed by 4 bases and J by 2 bases, leaving 15 bases between them. Germline lookup yields CDR1 SNHLY and CDR2 FYNNEI. This CDR3 contains 15 residues. In nucleotides, the CDR3 is TGTGCCAGCAGTGGGGTCAGAGCAGGGCCCTACGAGCAGTACTTC. Its translation is CASSGVRAGPYEQYF.

The chain links TRBV4-3 to TRBJ2-7; D is perhaps TRBD2 (5 bases). Trimming left V 0 bases short and J 2 bases short, with 11 bases between. Germline CDR1 is LGHNA and CDR2 is YSLEER. The CDR3 has 15 residues. CDR3 sequence (DNA): TGCGCCAGCAGCCAAGAGCTAGCCAGGACCTACGAGCAGTACTTC. It codes for CASSQELARTYEQYF.

V usage is TRBV15 and J usage is TRBJ2-7; no firm D call. The CDR3 loop spans 13 amino acids. Trimming cost V 1 base and J 5 bases, with 9 bases left between them. Germline-derived CDR1 and CDR2 are LNHNV and YYDKDF (reference sequence). The CDR3, as DNA: TGTGCCACCAGCAGAGGGGATCTGGACGAGCAGTACTTC. Protein: CATSRGDLDEQYF.

The chain joins TRBV7-6 to TRBJ2-7; D might be TRBD1 or TRBD2, each matching 5 bases. CDR1 is SGHVS, CDR2 FNYEAQ, per germline. The germline V and J ends were trimmed by 5 bases and 6 bases, with 11 bases remaining between them. The CDR3 is 12 amino acids. In nucleotides, the CDR3 is TGTGCCAGCAGCCCTTCGGGGACCGAGCAGTACTTC. It translates to CASSPSGTEQYF. Based on the CDR3 plus reference TRBV7-6 and TRBJ2-7, the full variable domain is GAGVSQSPRYKVTKRGQDVALRCDPISGHVSLYWYRQALGQGPEFLTYFNYEAQQDKSGLPNDRFSAERPEGSISTLTIQRTEQRDSAMYRCASSPSGTEQYFGPGTRLTVT.

This clone was seen a single time. The chain couples TRBV28 to TRBJ1-1, with D maybe TRBD1 (5 bases). Between the trimmed V and J ends, which lost 6 bases and 1 base, there was a span of 12 bases. The germline V gene has CDR1 MDHEN and CDR2 SYDVKM. The CDR3 contains 14 residues. CDR3 loop: CASRAGGRNTEAFF. The CDR3 DNA sequence: TGTGCCAGCAGGGCTGGGGGGAGGAACACTGAAGCTTTCTTT. The full variable domain, with the rest looked up from reference TRBV28 and TRBJ1-1, is DVKVTQSSRYLVKRTGEKVFLECVQDMDHENMFWYRQDPGLGLRLIYFSYDVKMKEKGDIPEGYSVSREKKERFSLILESASTNQTSMYLCASRAGGRNTEAFFGQGTRLTVV.

The genes are TRBV18 and TRBJ2-7; TRBD1 matches at 10 bases. CDR1 and CDR2 from the germline V gene are KGHSH and LQKENI. CDR3 length equals 15 residues. Trimming took 5 bases from V and 2 from J; bases not matched to a gene: 6. The CDR3 DNA follows: TGTGCCAGCTCATCCTATGGGACAGGGGCCTACGAGCAGTACTTC. Translating it yields CASSSYGTGAYEQYF.

This sequence joins TRBV30 and TRBJ1-5; the D gene is possibly TRBD1 (5 bases). Trimming stripped 1 base from V and 6 bases from J, with 19 bases between. CDR3 length: 16 amino acids. Germline CDR1 GTSNPN, CDR2 SVGIG (reference sequence). In DNA, the CDR3 is TGTGCCTGGAGTGCTGCGGGACGGACGACGGGTCAGCCCCAGCATTTT. Translated: CAWSAAGRTTGQPQHF. The variable domain in full, with the rest retrieved from reference TRBV30 and TRBJ1-5, is SQTIHQWPATLVQPVGSPLSLECTVEGTSNPNLYWYRQAAGRGLQLLFYSVGIGQISSEVPQNLSASRPQDRQFILSSKKLLLSDSGFYLCAWSAAGRTTGQPQHFGDGTRLSIL.

About this clone itself: A much larger clone differs by one base, so this may be a read error. This CDR3 is also generated by other DNA sequences in the sample. The chain carries TRBV27 and TRBJ1-2; 7 nucleotides agree with TRBD1. The CDR3 length is 13 residues. V dropped 5 bases and J dropped 2; count of bases not matched to a gene: 2. Germline lookup yields CDR1 MNHEY and CDR2 SMNVEV (reference sequence). In DNA, the CDR3 is TGTGCCAGCAGTCTGACAGGGAACTATGGCTACACCTTC. Protein: CASSLTGNYGYTF.

V gene TRBV5-1 combines with J gene TRBJ1-5; no definite D call. Per germline, CDR1 SGHRS and CDR2 YFSETQ. V dropped 0 bases and J dropped 6 bases, with 7 bases sitting between them. This CDR3 has 13 amino acids. This CDR3 reads CASSLDLGQPQHF. The DNA of the CDR3 is TGCGCCAGCAGCTTGGACTTAGGTCAGCCCCAGCATTTT.